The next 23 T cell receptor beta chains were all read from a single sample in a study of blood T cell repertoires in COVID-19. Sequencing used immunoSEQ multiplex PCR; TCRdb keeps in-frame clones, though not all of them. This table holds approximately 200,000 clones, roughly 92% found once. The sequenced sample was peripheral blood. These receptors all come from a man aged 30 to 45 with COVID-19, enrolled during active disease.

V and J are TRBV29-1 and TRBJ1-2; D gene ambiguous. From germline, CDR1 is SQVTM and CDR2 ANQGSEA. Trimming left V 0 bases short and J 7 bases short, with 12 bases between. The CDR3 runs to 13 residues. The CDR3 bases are TGCAGCGTTGAAGACAGGCAGGCGCTTGGCTACACCTTC. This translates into CSVEDRQALGYTF.

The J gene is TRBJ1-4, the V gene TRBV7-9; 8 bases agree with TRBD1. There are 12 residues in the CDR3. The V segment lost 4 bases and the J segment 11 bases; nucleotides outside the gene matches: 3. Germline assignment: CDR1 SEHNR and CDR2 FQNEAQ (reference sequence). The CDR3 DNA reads TGTGCCAGCAGCTATACAGGGGGGAAACTGTTTTTT. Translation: CASSYTGGKLFF.

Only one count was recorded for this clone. The CDR3 nucleotides read TGTGCCAGCACCCGAGACGGGGTTCAGCCCCAGCATTTT. As protein: CASTRDGVQPQHF. V and J are TRBV5-4 and TRBJ1-5; D remains ambiguous. In germline, CDR1 is SGHNT, CDR2 YYREEE (reference sequence). The CDR3 spans 13 residues. Trimming pared 6 bases from V and 6 bases from J, leaving 13 bases between.

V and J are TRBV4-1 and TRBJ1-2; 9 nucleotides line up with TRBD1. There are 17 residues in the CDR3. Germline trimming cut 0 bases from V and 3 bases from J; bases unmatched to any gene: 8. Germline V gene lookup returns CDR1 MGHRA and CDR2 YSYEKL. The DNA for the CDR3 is TGCGCCAGCAGCCAAGAAAGGGGGACAGGGTGGGACTATGGCTACACCTTC. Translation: CASSQERGTGWDYGYTF.

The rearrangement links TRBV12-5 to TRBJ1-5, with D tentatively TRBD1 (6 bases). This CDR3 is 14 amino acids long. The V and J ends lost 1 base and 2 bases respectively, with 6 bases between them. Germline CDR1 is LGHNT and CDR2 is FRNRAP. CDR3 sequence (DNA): TGTGCTAGTGGTTTGGACAGGGGCAATCAGCCCCAGCATTTT. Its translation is CASGLDRGNQPQHF.

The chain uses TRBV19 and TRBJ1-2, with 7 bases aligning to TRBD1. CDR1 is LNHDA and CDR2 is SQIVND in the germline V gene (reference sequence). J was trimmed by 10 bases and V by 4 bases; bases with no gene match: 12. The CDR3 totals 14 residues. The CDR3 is CASSTYRDSVFYTF. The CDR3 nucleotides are TGTGCCAGTAGTACTTACCGGGACAGCGTCTTCTACACCTTC. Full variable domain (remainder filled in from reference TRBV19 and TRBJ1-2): DGGITQSPKYLFRKEGQNVTLSCEQNLNHDAMYWYRQDPGQGLRLIYYSQIVNDFQKGDIAEGYSVSREKKESFPLTVTSAQKNPTAFYLCASSTYRDSVFYTFGSGTRLTVV.

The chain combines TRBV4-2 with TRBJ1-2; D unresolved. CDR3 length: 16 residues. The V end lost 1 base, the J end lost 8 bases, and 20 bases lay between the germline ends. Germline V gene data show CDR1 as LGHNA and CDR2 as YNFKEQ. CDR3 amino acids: CASSQVENSPHPGYTF. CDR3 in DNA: TGTGCCAGCAGCCAAGTCGAGAATTCTCCTCACCCCGGCTACACCTTC.

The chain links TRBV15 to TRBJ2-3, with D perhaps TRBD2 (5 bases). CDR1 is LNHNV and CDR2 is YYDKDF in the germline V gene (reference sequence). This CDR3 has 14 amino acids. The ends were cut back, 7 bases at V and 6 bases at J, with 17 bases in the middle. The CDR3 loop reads CATTRGGHGDTQYF. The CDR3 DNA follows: TGTGCCACCACCCGGGGTGGGCACGGCGATACGCAGTATTTT.

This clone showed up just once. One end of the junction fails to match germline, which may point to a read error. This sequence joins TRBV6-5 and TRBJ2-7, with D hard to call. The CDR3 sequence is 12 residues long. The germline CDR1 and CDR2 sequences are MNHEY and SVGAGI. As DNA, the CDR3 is TGTGCCAGCAGCCCCTCTCCCTACGCGCAGTACTTC. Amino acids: CASSPSPYAQYF.

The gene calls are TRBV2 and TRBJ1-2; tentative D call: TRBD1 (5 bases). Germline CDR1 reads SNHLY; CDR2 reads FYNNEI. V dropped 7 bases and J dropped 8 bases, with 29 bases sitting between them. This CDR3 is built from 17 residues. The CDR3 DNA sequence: TGTGCCAGCAATACCGCCCTCCGAGCGGGCGGGGGTGAGGGCTACACCTTC. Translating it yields CASNTALRAGGGEGYTF.

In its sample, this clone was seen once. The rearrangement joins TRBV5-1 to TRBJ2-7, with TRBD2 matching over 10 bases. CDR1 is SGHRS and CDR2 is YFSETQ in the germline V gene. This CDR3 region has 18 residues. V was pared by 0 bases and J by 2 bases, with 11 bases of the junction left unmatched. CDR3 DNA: TGCGCCAGCAGCTTGGGGCTAGCGGGAGCAACCGTTACCTACGAGCAGTACTTC. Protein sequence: CASSLGLAGATVTYEQYF.

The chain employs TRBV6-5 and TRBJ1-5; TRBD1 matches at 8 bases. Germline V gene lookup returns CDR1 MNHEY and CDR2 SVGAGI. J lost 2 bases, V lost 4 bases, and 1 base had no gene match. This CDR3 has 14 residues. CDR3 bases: TGTGCCAGCAGTTCGGGACAGGGCAATCAGCCCCAGCATTTT. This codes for CASSSGQGNQPQHF.

The CDR3 DNA reads TGTGCCAGCAGTTCGGACAGGTACACTGAAGCTTTCTTT. Protein sequence: CASSSDRYTEAFF. The genes are TRBV6-5 and TRBJ1-1; 7 bases line up with TRBD1. The CDR3 totals 13 residues. Germline assignment: CDR1 MNHEY and CDR2 SVGAGI. The V gene end was trimmed by 4 bases and the J gene end by 3 bases; junction bases not matched to a gene: 2.

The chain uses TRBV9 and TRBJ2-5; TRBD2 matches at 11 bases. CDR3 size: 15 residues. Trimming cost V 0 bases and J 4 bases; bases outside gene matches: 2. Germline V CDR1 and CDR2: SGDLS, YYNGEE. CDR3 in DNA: TGTGCCAGCAGCGTAGTCGGACTAGCGGGAGAGACCCAGTACTTC. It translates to CASSVVGLAGETQYF.

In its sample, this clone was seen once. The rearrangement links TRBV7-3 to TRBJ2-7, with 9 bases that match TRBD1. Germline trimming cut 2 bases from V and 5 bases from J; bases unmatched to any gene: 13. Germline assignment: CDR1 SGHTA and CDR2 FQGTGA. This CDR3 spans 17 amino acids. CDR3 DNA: TGTGCCAGCAGCTTACAGCCTCTCGGGACAGGGACGAACGAGCAGTACTTC. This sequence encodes CASSLQPLGTGTNEQYF.

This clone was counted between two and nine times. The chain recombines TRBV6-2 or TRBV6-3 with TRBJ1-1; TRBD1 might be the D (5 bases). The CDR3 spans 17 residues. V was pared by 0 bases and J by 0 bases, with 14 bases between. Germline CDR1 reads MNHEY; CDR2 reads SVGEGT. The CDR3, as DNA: TGTGCCAGCAGTTACTCGACTCGGGGGGTGTTGAACACTGAAGCTTTCTTT. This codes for CASSYSTRGVLNTEAFF.

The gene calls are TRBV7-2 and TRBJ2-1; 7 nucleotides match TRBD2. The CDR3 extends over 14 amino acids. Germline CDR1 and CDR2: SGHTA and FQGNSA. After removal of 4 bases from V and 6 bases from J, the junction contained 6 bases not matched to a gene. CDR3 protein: CASSSWTSPNEQFF. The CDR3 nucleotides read TGTGCCAGCAGCTCGTGGACTAGTCCCAATGAGCAGTTCTTC.

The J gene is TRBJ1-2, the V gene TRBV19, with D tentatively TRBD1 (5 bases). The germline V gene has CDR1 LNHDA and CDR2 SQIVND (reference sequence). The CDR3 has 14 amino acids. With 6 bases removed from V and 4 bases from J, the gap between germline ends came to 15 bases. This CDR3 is CASRVVGPGYGYTF. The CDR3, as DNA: TGTGCCAGTAGGGTTGTGGGGCCTGGCTATGGCTACACCTTC.

CDR3 sequence reads: CASSQTGGGTEAFF. The CDR3 region has the DNA TGTGCCAGCAGTCAGACAGGGGGAGGGACTGAAGCTTTCTTT. The rearrangement links TRBV6-5 to TRBJ1-1; 9 bases agree with TRBD1. CDR3 length equals 14 residues. The J segment lost 5 bases and the V segment lost 5 bases, leaving 6 bases of the junction unmatched. In germline, CDR1 is MNHEY, CDR2 SVGAGI.

CDR3 amino acids: CASSQPAGLIDTQYF. CDR3 nucleotides: TGTGCCAGCAGCCAACCAGCGGGACTTATTGATACGCAGTATTTT. The rearrangement links TRBV14 to TRBJ2-3; 7 bases are shared with TRBD2. The length of the CDR3 is 15 residues. Germline lookup yields CDR1 SGHDN and CDR2 FVKESK. V shed 2 bases and J 6 bases; nucleotides not matched to a gene: 8.

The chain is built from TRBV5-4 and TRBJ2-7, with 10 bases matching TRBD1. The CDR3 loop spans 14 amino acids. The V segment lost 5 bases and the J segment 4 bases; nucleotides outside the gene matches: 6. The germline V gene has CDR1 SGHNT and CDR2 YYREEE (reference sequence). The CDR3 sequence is CASRPGQGSYEQYF. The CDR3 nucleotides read TGTGCCAGCAGGCCGGGACAGGGGTCGTACGAGCAGTACTTC.

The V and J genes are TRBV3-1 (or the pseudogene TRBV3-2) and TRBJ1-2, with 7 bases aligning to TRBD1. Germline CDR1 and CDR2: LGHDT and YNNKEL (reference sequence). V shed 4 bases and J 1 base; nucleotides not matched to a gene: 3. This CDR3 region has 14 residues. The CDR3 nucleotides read TGTGCCAGCAGCCCCGGGACAGATAACTATGGCTACACCTTC. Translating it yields CASSPGTDNYGYTF.

CDR3: CASSPGAVPPKGYTF. Here the CDR3 DNA reads TGCGCCAGCAGCCCGGGAGCAGTCCCACCCAAAGGCTACACCTTC. The chain carries TRBV5-1 and TRBJ1-2; D remains unclear. Germline CDR1 reads SGHRS; CDR2 reads YFSETQ. V was cut by 4 bases and J by 8 bases, with 21 bases left in between. The CDR3 loop spans 15 amino acids.